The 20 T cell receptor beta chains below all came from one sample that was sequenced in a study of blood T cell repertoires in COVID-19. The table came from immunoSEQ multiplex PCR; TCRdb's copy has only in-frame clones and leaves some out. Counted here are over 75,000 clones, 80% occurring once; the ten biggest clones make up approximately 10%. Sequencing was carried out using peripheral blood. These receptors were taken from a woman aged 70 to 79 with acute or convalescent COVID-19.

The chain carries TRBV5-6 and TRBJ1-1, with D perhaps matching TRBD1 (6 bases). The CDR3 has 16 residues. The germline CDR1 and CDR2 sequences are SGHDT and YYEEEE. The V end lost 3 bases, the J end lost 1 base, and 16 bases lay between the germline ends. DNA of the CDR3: TGTGCCAGCAGCTCCCCCAGGGGACCAGCGAACACTGAAGCTTTCTTT. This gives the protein CASSSPRGPANTEAFF.

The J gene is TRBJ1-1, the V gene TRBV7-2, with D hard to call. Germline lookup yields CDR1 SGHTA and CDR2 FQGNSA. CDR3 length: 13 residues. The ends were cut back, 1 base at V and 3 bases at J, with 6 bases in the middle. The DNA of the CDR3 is TGTGCCAGCAGCTTAGACACCTACACTGAAGCTTTCTTT. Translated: CASSLDTYTEAFF. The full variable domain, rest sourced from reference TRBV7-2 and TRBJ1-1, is GAGVSQSPSNKVTEKGKDVELRCDPISGHTALYWYRQSLGQGLEFLIYFQGNSAPDKSGLPSDRFSAERTGGSVSTLTIQRTQQEDSAVYLCASSLDTYTEAFFGQGTRLTVV.

The CDR3 region is CASSENAYRVGSYEQYF. Written as DNA, the CDR3 is TGTGCCAGCAGTGAAAATGCCTACAGGGTCGGGTCGTACGAGCAGTACTTC. This chain links TRBV6-1 with TRBJ2-7; tentatively, D is TRBD1 (6 bases). The germline V gene encodes CDR1 MNHNS and CDR2 SASEGT. With 2 bases removed from V and 4 bases from J, the gap between germline ends came to 21 bases. This CDR3 comprises 17 residues.

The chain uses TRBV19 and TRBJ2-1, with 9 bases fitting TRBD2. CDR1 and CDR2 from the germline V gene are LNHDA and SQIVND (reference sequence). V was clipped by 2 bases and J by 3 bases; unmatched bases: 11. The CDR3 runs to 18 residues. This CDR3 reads CASSIRTFAGGGYNEQFF. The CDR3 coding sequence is TGTGCCAGTAGTATACGGACGTTCGCGGGAGGGGGCTACAATGAGCAGTTCTTC.

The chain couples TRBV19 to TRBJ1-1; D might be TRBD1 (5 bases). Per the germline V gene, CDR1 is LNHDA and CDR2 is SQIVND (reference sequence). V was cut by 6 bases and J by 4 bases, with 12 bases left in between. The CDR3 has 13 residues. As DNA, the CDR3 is TGTGCCAGTAGCCGTTGGGGCAGCACTGAAGCTTTCTTT. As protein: CASSRWGSTEAFF.

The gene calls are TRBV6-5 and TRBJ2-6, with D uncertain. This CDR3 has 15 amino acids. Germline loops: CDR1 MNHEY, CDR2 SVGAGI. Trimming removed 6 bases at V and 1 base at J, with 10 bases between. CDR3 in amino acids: CASSLGFSGANVLTF. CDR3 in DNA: TGTGCCAGCAGCCTCGGTTTTTCTGGGGCCAACGTCCTGACTTTC.

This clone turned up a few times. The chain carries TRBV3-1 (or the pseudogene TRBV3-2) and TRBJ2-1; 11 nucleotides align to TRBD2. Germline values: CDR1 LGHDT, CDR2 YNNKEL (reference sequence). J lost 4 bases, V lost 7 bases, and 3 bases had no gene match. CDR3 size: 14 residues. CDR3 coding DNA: TGTGCCAGCACCGGGACTAGCGGATACAATGAGCAGTTCTTC. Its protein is CASTGTSGYNEQFF.

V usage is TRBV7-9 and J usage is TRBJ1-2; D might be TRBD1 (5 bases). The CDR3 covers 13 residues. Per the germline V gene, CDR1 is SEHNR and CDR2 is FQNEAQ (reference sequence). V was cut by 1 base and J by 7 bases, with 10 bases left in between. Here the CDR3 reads CASSLEQASGYTF. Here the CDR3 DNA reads TGTGCCAGCAGCTTAGAACAGGCCTCTGGCTACACCTTC.

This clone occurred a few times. CDR3 nucleotides: TGCGCCAGCAGCCTCCTCGGCGGGACCTACAATGAGCAGTTCTTC. Translation gives CASSLLGGTYNEQFF. J is TRBJ2-1 and V is TRBV4-1; tentatively, D is TRBD2 (6 bases). Germline V gene data show CDR1 as MGHRA and CDR2 as YSYEKL. Trimming cost V 4 bases and J 2 bases, with 12 bases left between them. This CDR3 spans 15 amino acids.

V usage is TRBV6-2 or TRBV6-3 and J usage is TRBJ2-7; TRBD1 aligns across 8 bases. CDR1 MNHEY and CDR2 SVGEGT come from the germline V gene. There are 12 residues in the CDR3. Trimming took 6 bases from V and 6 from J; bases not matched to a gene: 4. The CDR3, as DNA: TGTGCCAGCAGCCGGACAGGGATCGAGCAGTACTTC. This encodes CASSRTGIEQYF.

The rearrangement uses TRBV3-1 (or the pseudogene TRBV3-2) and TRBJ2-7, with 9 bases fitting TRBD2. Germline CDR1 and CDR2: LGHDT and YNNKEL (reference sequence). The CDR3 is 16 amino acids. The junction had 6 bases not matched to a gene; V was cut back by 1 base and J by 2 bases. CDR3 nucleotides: TGTGCCAGCAGCCAAGCCCTAGCGGGGACAGCCTACGAGCAGTACTTC. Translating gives CASSQALAGTAYEQYF.

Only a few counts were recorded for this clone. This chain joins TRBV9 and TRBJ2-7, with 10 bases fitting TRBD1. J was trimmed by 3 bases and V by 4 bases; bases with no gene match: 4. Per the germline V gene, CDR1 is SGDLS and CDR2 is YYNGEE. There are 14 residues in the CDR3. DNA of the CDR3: TGTGCCAGCAGCCCCCGGGACAGGGGCTACGAGCAGTACTTC. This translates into CASSPRDRGYEQYF.

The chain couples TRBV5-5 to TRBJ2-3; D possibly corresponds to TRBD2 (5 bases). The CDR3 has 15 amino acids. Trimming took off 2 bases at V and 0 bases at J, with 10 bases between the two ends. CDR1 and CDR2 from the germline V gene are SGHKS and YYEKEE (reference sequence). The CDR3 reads CASSFRLASTDTQYF. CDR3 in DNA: TGTGCCAGCAGCTTTAGGCTAGCTAGCACAGATACGCAGTATTTT.

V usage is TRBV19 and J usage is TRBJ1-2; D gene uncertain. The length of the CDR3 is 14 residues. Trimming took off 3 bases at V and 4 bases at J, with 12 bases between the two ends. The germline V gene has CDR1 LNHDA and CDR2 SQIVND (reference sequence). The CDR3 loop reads CASSIFGNPYGYTF. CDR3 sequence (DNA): TGTGCCAGTAGTATCTTCGGGAACCCCTATGGCTACACCTTC.

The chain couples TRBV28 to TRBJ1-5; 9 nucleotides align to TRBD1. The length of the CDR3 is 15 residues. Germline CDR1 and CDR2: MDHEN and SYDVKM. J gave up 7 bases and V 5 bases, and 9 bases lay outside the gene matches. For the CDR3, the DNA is TGTGCCAGCAGTCTAACCGGGACAGGGAACCAGCCCCAGCATTTT. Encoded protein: CASSLTGTGNQPQHF.

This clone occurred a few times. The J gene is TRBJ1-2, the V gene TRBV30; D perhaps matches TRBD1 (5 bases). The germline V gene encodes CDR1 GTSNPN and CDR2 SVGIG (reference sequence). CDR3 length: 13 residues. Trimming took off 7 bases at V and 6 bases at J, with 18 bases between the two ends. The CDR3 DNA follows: TGTGCCTCAAGGGGTCAGACAGTAGATGGCTACACCTTC. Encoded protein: CASRGQTVDGYTF. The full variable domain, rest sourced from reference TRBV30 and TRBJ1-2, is SQTIHQWPATLVQPVGSPLSLECTVEGTSNPNLYWYRQAAGRGLQLLFYSVGIGQISSEVPQNLSASRPQDRQFILSSKKLLLSDSGFYLCASRGQTVDGYTFGSGTRLTVV.

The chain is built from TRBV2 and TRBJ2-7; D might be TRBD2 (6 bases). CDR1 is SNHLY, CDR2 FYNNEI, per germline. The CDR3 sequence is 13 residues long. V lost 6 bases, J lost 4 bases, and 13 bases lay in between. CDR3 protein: CASRLADLYEQYF. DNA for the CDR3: TGTGCCAGCAGATTAGCGGACTTATACGAGCAGTACTTC. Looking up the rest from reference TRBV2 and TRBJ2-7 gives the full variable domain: EPEVTQTPSHQVTQMGQEVILRCVPISNHLYFYWYRQILGQKVEFLVSFYNNEISEKSEIFDDQFSVERPDGSNFTLKIRSTKLEDSAMYFCASRLADLYEQYFGPGTRLTVT.

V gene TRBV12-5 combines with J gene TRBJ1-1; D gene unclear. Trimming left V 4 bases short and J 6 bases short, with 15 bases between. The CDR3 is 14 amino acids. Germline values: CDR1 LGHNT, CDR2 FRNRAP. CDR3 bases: TGTGCTAGTGGTTCATACCCGTCCTTAGCTGAAGCTTTCTTT. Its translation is CASGSYPSLAEAFF.

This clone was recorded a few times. The CDR3: CASSQDFPGTSYEQYF. The CDR3, as DNA: TGCGCCAGCAGCCAAGATTTCCCCGGGACTTCCTACGAGCAGTACTTC. This sequence joins TRBV4-1 and TRBJ2-7; the D gene is possibly TRBD2 (6 bases). Trimming took 0 bases from V and 1 from J, leaving 13 bases between them. Germline loops: CDR1 MGHRA, CDR2 YSYEKL. This CDR3 comprises 16 residues.

In DNA, the CDR3 is TGTGCCAGCAGTAACCACAGGGGAATGCTCACTGAAGCTTTCTTT. Its protein product is CASSNHRGMLTEAFF. The chain has TRBV6-5 and TRBJ1-1, with 7 bases that match TRBD1. The length of the CDR3 is 15 residues. V gave up 5 bases and J gave up 4 bases; unmatched junction bases: 10. The germline gives CDR1 MNHEY, CDR2 SVGAGI.